What follows describes a single T cell receptor (beta chain). The target antigen is unknown. The data stem from a study of graft-versus-host responses after intestinal transplantation. Study details: Multivisceral, liver-intestinal, or isolated intestinal grafts were transplanted into recipients. Once they had received anti-thymocyte globulin induction, all recipients took tacrolimus and steroids for around three years.

Clones were read by immunoSEQ multiplex PCR, and TCRdb kept only the in-frame ones, dropping some. Of approximately 80,000 clones in the sample, roughly 89% were seen once. Study-wide results and limits: Early post-transplant HvG declines showed an association with peak circulating GvH clone levels. Recipient bone marrow held GvH clones, some seen earlier in ileum or blood.

The CDR3 consists of 15 residues. The germline V and J ends were trimmed by 1 base and 1 base, with 11 bases remaining between them. Germline V gene lookup returns CDR1 SGHNT and CDR2 YYREEE (reference sequence). The receptor was derived from a human donor who received an intestinal transplant. Source: unstimulated CD4+ T cells sorted from spleen or lymph node cells, taken before intestinal transplant. The genes are TRBV5-4 and TRBJ1-1; possible D gene TRBD1, 5 bases. The CDR3 DNA reads TGTGCCAGCAGCTTGATATCGACAGCGAACACTGAAGCTTTCTTT. It is translated as CASSLISTANTEAFF. Using reference TRBV5-4 and TRBJ1-1 for the parts outside the CDR3, the full variable domain is ETGVTQSPTHLIKTRGQQVTLRCSSQSGHNTVSWYQQALGQGPQFIFQYYREEENGRGNFPPRFSGLQFPNYSSELNVNALELDDSALYLCASSLISTANTEAFFGQGTRLTVV.